The TCR beta chain under discussion was sequenced for a study of post-analysis software for immune sequencing data. Study at large: Disease courses included relapsing-remitting, secondary progressive and progressive-relapsing multiple sclerosis.

The V gene end was trimmed by 5 bases and the J gene end by 2 bases; junction bases not matched to a gene: 11. The CDR3 covers 17 residues. CDR1 is SGHVS and CDR2 is FQNEAQ in the germline V gene. TCR beta libraries were prepared from cDNA with unique molecular identifiers. TCRdb reprocessed the PCR reads with MiXCR, giving one entry per CDR3 protein. Of more than 500,000 distinct CDR3 sequences in the sample, about a third are singletons; the top ten hold around 6%. Study-wide points: F measure clustering grouped samples strongly by preparation batch. The study found TRBV5-6, TRBV5-1 and TRBV20-1 among five TRBV segments more frequent in patients than controls.

This clonotype appeared a few times. As yet, its antigen is unknown. Input material: blood. The rearrangement links TRBV7-8 to TRBJ2-3, with 9 bases identical to TRBD1. This clonotype was sampled from a girl aged 2 to 17 with multiple sclerosis. CDR3 sequence: CASSRWGTGRSTDTQYF. In DNA form, the CDR3 reads TGTGCCAGCAGCCGGTGGGGGACAGGGCGATCCACAGATACGCAGTATTTT.